There are a few counts of the clone carrying this TCR beta chain. The antigen remains unidentified. The CDR3 length is 14 residues. Germline CDR1 and CDR2: SGHTA and FQGNSA. With V trimmed by 1 base and J by 8 bases, 6 bases remained unmatched. This sample stems from a study of blood T cells in healthy people across ages. General observations from the study: Expanded clonotype shifts may have been confounded, as the donors had an unknown CMV status. With age, beta diversity per million T cells declined roughly linearly, significantly by about 37.

PCR was performed a second time for about 7 to 12 cycles using a sample-barcoded 5' primer and a J-beta primer mix. Template switching added a 12-random-nucleotide identifier to every cDNA molecule. TCRdb reprocessed the 5' RACE reads via MiXCR and lists one record per CDR3 protein. The sample has some 290,000 distinct CDR3 sequences, roughly 26% seen once; the top ten hold approximately 29%. The TCR originated in a woman aged 70-85 years in good health. Sequences were obtained from blood. The V gene is TRBV7-2, the J gene TRBJ1-2, with TRBD1 matching 8 bases. CDR3 protein: CASSLDQGALGYTF. DNA of the CDR3: TGTGCCAGCAGCTTAGATCAGGGGGCGCTCGGCTACACCTTC.